The 6 T cell receptor beta chains reported below all come from one sample, sequenced in a study of blood T cell repertoires in COVID-19. Repertoires were generated with immunoSEQ multiplex PCR, while TCRdb's copy carries only in-frame clones and drops some. The sample contains 70,000 to 90,000 clones, around 67% of which appear only once. Input material: peripheral blood. The origin of the receptors is a human donor with acute or convalescent COVID-19. The donor label of this sample is uncertain.

The gene calls are TRBV7-2 and TRBJ2-1; 9 positions agree with TRBD2. V shed 3 bases, J shed 5 bases, and the junction held 5 bases outside the gene matches. In germline, CDR1 is SGHTA, CDR2 FQGNSA. The CDR3 is 15 residues long. The CDR3 is CASSLGLAGNNEQFF. The CDR3 DNA sequence: TGTGCCAGCAGCTTGGGCCTAGCGGGAAACAATGAGCAGTTCTTC.

This chain connects TRBV28 to TRBJ2-3; no firm D call. The ends were cut back, 6 bases at V and 2 bases at J, with 6 bases in the middle. This CDR3 contains 12 residues. Germline V CDR1 and CDR2: MDHEN, SYDVKM. The CDR3 sequence: CASRQNTDTQYF. The CDR3, as DNA: TGTGCCAGCAGACAGAACACAGATACGCAGTATTTT.

The chain combines TRBV7-3 with TRBJ2-1, with TRBD2 as a possible D gene (6 bases). CDR1 SGHTA and CDR2 FQGTGA come from the germline V gene. V lost 1 base to trimming and J lost 0 bases, with 13 bases between them. The CDR3 has 17 residues. The CDR3 is CASSLKAGGGSYNEQFF. The CDR3 nucleotides are TGTGCCAGCAGCTTAAAGGCCGGGGGTGGCTCCTACAATGAGCAGTTCTTC.

This chain links TRBV28 with TRBJ2-2; perhaps TRBD1 as D (6 bases). V lost 10 bases and J lost 4, with 13 bases in between. The CDR3 covers 13 residues. Germline CDR1 is MDHEN and CDR2 is SYDVKM. Here the CDR3 DNA reads TGTGCCAACCAACAGGGTAGCACCGGGGAGCTGTTTTTT. Its translation is CANQQGSTGELFF. The full variable domain, in which reference TRBV28 and TRBJ2-2 provide the parts outside the CDR3, is DVKVTQSSRYLVKRTGEKVFLECVQDMDHENMFWYRQDPGLGLRLIYFSYDVKMKEKGDIPEGYSVSREKKERFSLILESASTNQTSMYLCANQQGSTGELFFGEGSRLTVL.

The chain carries TRBV11-3 and TRBJ2-5; 8 bases map to TRBD2. From germline, CDR1 is SGHNT and CDR2 YENEEA. The CDR3 contains 15 residues. V gave up 1 base and J gave up 5 bases; unmatched junction bases: 6. The CDR3 bases are TGTGCCAGCAGCTTAGGGGGACTAGAAACGGAGACCCAGTACTTC. This sequence encodes CASSLGGLETETQYF.

The CDR3 DNA is TGCGCCAGCAGCAGGGGGGGTACGTCACCCCTCCACTTT. It yields the protein CASSRGGTSPLHF. V and J are TRBV5-1 and TRBJ1-6, with D tentatively TRBD1 (6 bases). This CDR3 has 13 amino acids. Germline CDR1 and CDR2: SGHRS and YFSETQ. The ends were cut back, 4 bases at V and 10 bases at J, with 12 bases in the middle. Complete variable domain (other parts from reference TRBV5-1 and TRBJ1-6): KAGVTQTPRYLIKTRGQQVTLSCSPISGHRSVSWYQQTPGQGLQFLFEYFSETQRNKGNFPGRFSGRQFSNSRSEMNVSTLELGDSALYLCASSRGGTSPLHFGNGTRLTVT.